This TCR beta chain was recorded in a study of T cells in Graves' hyperthyroidism and ophthalmopathy. Whole-study results and caveats: The model forecast ophthalmopathy, anticipating it by a median roughly 6 months before onset.

The CDR3 runs 14 residues. Germline loops: CDR1 SGDLS, CDR2 YYNGEE. The V end lost 3 bases, the J end lost 2 bases, and 11 bases lay between the germline ends. About this clonotype itself: Its antigen is not identified.

Using RNA transcripts as the source, TCR beta CDR3 regions were amplified. A set of HTBI primers served as the primers for a first-round RT-PCR of the TCR CDR3. MiXCR was run by TCRdb on the multiplex PCR reads, yielding one entry per CDR3 protein. The table lists about 770,000 distinct CDR3 sequences, 15% to 20% of them singletons, with 16% in the top ten. The chain carries TRBV9 and TRBJ2-5; D gene unclear. The receptor comes from a woman aged 45 to 65 with Graves' hyperthyroidism that later progressed to Graves' ophthalmopathy. The specimen was blood. The CDR3 loop is CASSAPGSQETQYF. Here the CDR3 DNA reads TGTGCCAGCAGCGCCCCGGGCAGTCAAGAGACCCAGTACTTC.